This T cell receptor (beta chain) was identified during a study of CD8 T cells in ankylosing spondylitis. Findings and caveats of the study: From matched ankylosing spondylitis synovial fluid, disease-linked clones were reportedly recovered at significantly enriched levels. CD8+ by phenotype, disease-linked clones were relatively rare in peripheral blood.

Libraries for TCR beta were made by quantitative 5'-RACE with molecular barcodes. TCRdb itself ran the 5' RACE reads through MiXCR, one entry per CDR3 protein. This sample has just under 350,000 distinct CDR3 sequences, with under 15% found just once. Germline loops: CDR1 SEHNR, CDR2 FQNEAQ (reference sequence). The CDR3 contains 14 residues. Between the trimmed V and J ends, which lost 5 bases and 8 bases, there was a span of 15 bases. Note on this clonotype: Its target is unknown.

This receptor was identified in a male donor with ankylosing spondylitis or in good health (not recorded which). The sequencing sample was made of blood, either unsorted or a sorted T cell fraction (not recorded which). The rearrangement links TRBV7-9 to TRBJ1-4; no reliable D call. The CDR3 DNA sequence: TGTGCCAGCAGCCCCTCGGCCGAGCAAGAAAAACTGTTTTTT. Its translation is CASSPSAEQEKLFF.